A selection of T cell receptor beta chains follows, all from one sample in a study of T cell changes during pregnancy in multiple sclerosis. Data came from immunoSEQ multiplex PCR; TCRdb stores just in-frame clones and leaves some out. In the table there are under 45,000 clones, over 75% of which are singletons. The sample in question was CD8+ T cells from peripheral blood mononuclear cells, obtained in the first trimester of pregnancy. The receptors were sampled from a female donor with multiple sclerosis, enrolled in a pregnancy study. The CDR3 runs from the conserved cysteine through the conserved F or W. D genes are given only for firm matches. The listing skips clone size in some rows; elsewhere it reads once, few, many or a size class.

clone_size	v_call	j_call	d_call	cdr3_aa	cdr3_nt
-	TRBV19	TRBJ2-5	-	CASSTGLEYSTQYF	TGTGCCAGTAGTACAGGGCTAGAATATTCGACCCAGTACTTC
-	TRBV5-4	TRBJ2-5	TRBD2	CASSLGRGLAAPPRETQYF	TGTGCCAGCAGCTTGGGCCGCGGGCTAGCGGCACCCCCAAGGGAGACCCAGTACTTC
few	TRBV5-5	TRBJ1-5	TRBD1	CASSWGQGPQPQHF	TGTGCCAGCAGCTGGGGACAGGGGCCTCAGCCCCAGCATTTT
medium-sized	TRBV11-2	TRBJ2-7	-	CASSLSRGYEQYF	TGTGCCAGCAGCTTATCCAGGGGCTACGAGCAGTACTTC
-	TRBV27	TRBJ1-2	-	CASRLWGGLEAMSCGRVYTF	TGTGCCAGCAGGCTCTGGGGGGGGTTGGAAGCTATGTCTTGTGGTAGGGTCTACACCTTC
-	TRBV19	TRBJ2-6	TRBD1	CASSRQGYGANVLTF	TGTGCCAGTAGCAGACAGGGGTACGGGGCCAACGTCCTGACTTTC
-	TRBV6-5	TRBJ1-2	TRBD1	CASSPDRGGNYGYTF	TGTGCCAGCAGTCCAGACAGGGGCGGGAACTATGGCTACACCTTC
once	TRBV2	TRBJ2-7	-	CATEGGAEQYF	TGTGCCACCGAAGGGGGGGCCGAGCAGTACTTC
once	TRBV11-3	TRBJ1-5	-	CASSLVKDSDNQPQHF	TGTGCCAGCAGCTTAGTAAAGGACTCAGACAATCAGCCCCAGCATTTT
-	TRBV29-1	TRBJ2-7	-	CSVAAYRASIWEQYF	TGCAGCGTTGCGGCGTACAGGGCAAGCATCTGGGAGCAGTACTTC
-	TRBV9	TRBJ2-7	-	CASSPSPGRIYEQYF	TGTGCCAGCAGCCCCTCCCCGGGGAGAATCTACGAGCAGTACTTC